The 28 T cell receptor beta chains in this list originate from one sample, sequenced in a study of shared clonotypes between healthy human individuals (dated by TCRdb to 2018 to 2020). The library was prepared using the immunoSEQ multiplex PCR assay. Imported from immuneACCESS, the table was reduced by TCRdb to in-frame sequences with V and J called. These copies leave out some clones; in studies compared against another copy, an unresolved V gene accounts for under half, and the cause of the remainder is not known. The sample table shows about 2.4 million clones, and around nine tenths are seen once. Over 0.12% of the sample is held by the ten biggest clonotypes. The material sequenced was naive CD4+ T cells sorted from blood. The cell subset or site label, read with the paper, signifies: CD45RA+ positively selected. Receptors originate from a man younger than 30 in good health.

The gene calls are TRBV11-2 and TRBJ2-5; the D gene is possibly TRBD2 (6 bases). The assigned J gene may be wrong: the sequence end matches TRBJ2-7 better. Looked up from germline, CDR1 is SGHAT and CDR2 is FQNNGV. The CDR3 has 16 residues. The CDR3 DNA sequence: TGTGCCAGCAGCCCTACCTCTAGCGCTACCGCCTACGAGCAGTACTTC. Its translation is CASSPTSSATAYEQYF.

Comments on this clone: Other DNA sequences in the same sample also yield this CDR3. The rearrangement joins TRBV18 to TRBJ1-1, with 12 bases fitting TRBD1. Trimming cost V 6 bases and J 0 bases; bases outside gene matches: 5. The length of the CDR3 is 16 residues. Germline CDR1 and CDR2: KGHSH and LQKENI. CDR3 sequence: CASSPGQGALNTEAFF. CDR3 DNA: TGTGCCAGCTCTCCGGGACAGGGGGCTTTGAACACTGAAGCTTTCTTT.

The chain recombines TRBV7-9 with TRBJ1-5; D remains ambiguous. V was clipped by 5 bases and J by 6 bases, with 14 bases between them. Looked up from germline, CDR1 is SEHNR and CDR2 is FQNEAQ (reference sequence). The CDR3 sequence is 14 residues long. Here the CDR3 DNA reads TGTGCCAGCAGCGCCGCGGGGTCGGGTCAGCCCCAGCATTTT. Translating it yields CASSAAGSGQPQHF.

The V and J genes are TRBV19 and TRBJ2-3; tentative D call: TRBD2 (5 bases). Trimming left V 3 bases short and J 6 bases short, with 10 bases between. Germline V CDR1 and CDR2: LNHDA, SQIVND (reference sequence). The CDR3 loop spans 13 amino acids. CDR3: CASSIRPGDTQYF. The CDR3 DNA sequence: TGTGCCAGTAGTATTAGGCCGGGGGATACGCAGTATTTT.

The CDR3 bases are TGTGCCATCAGTGGGCAGGGGTCTGGGGAGACCCAGTACTTC. It yields the protein CAISGQGSGETQYF. The chain combines TRBV10-3 with TRBJ2-5; a possible D gene is TRBD1 (6 bases). Trimming stripped 4 bases from V and 5 bases from J, with 14 bases between. Germline-derived CDR1 and CDR2 are ENHRY and SYGVKD. The CDR3 is 14 amino acids.

V is TRBV29-1 and J is TRBJ2-7; a weak D match, TRBD1 (5 bases). CDR3 size: 13 residues. V was cut by 7 bases and J by 3 bases, with 16 bases left in between. From germline, CDR1 is SQVTM and CDR2 ANQGSEA. Here the CDR3 reads CSAMIQGYYEQYF. For the CDR3, the DNA is TGCAGCGCCATGATTCAGGGTTACTACGAGCAGTACTTC.

J is TRBJ1-1 and V is TRBV19, with D hard to call. This CDR3 is built from 14 residues. Trimming pared 0 bases from V and 2 bases from J, leaving 7 bases between. Germline V lookup: CDR1 LNHDA, CDR2 SQIVND (reference sequence). CDR3 amino acids: CASSIDWTNTEAFF. The CDR3 bases are TGTGCCAGTAGTATAGATTGGACCAACACTGAAGCTTTCTTT.

Here the CDR3 DNA reads TGTGCCAGCGGATGGTATGCAGGTAACCCCCTTAATGAAAAACTGTTTTTT. Translated: CASGWYAGNPLNEKLFF. V is TRBV25-1 and J is TRBJ1-4; D is unresolved. The CDR3 has 17 residues. Looked up from germline, CDR1 is MGHDK and CDR2 is SYGVNS. V lost 8 bases to trimming and J lost 4 bases, with 23 bases between them.

CDR3 nucleotide sequence: TGTGCCAGTAGTATCTCGGGACTAGCGGGAAGCGAGCAGTACTTC. This translates into CASSISGLAGSEQYF. V usage is TRBV19 and J usage is TRBJ2-7; 13 positions agree with TRBD2. The CDR3 is 15 amino acids. V shed 3 bases and J 6 bases; nucleotides not matched to a gene: 5. Germline CDR1 reads LNHDA; CDR2 reads SQIVND (reference sequence).

Notes on this clone: This CDR3 is also generated by other DNA sequences in the sample. CDR3 nucleotide sequence: TGTGCCAGCAGCGTAGAGGGTAGCAATCAGCCCCAGCATTTT. Protein sequence: CASSVEGSNQPQHF. The chain couples TRBV9 to TRBJ1-5; D gene uncertain. Germline V lookup: CDR1 SGDLS, CDR2 YYNGEE. V was cut by 0 bases and J by 0 bases, with 4 bases left in between. This CDR3 is built from 14 residues.

This clone was found once. This chain links TRBV19 with TRBJ1-1; unclear D gene. V was trimmed by 10 bases and J by 11 bases, leaving 23 bases between them. This CDR3 spans 13 amino acids. From germline, CDR1 is LNHDA and CDR2 SQIVND (reference sequence). The CDR3 here is CATLTPSGFRAFF. The CDR3 nucleotides read TGTGCCACTCTCACCCCATCAGGCTTTAGGGCTTTCTTT.

The chain carries TRBV21-1 and TRBJ2-7. TRBV21-1 is labeled a pseudogene. This CDR3 has 10 residues. The CDR3 DNA reads TGTGCCAGCAACCTCTACGAGCAGTACTTC. As protein: CASNLYEQYF.

The CDR3, as DNA: TGTGCCAGCAGTACCCAAATAGGCTCCTACAATGAGCAGTTCTTC. This encodes CASSTQIGSYNEQFF. The V gene is TRBV28, the J gene TRBJ2-1; no clear D gene. Germline loops: CDR1 MDHEN, CDR2 SYDVKM. The CDR3 is 15 residues long. Trimming took off 5 bases at V and 0 bases at J, with 11 bases between the two ends.

The V gene is TRBV6-1, the J gene TRBJ2-5, with D possibly called TRBD1 or TRBD2 (5 bases each). Germline values: CDR1 MNHNS, CDR2 SASEGT. V lost 0 bases to trimming and J lost 4 bases, with 12 bases between them. CDR3 length: 15 residues. CDR3 in amino acids: CASSEAGVGRETQYF. CDR3 coding DNA: TGTGCCAGCAGTGAAGCGGGGGTGGGAAGAGAGACCCAGTACTTC.

The J gene is TRBJ1-1, the V gene TRBV6-5; maybe TRBD1 (6 bases). Looked up from germline, CDR1 is MNHEY and CDR2 is SVGAGI. V was pared by 5 bases and J by 3 bases, with 13 bases between. The CDR3 extends over 14 amino acids. The CDR3 here is CASSRETGYTEAFF. The CDR3 nucleotides are TGTGCCAGCAGTCGAGAAACAGGGTACACTGAAGCTTTCTTT.

V and J are TRBV18 and TRBJ1-5, with D unresolved. Trimming took off 0 bases at V and 6 bases at J, with 15 bases between the two ends. The CDR3 has 16 amino acids. Germline V gene data show CDR1 as KGHSH and CDR2 as LQKENI. The CDR3 region has the DNA TGTGCCAGCTCACCACCCGGAGCCGGAGGAGGTCAGCCCCAGCATTTT. Translated, it gives CASSPPGAGGGQPQHF.

Turning to this clone: Other DNA sequences in this sample translate to the same CDR3. J is TRBJ2-7 and V is TRBV5-1, with TRBD2 matching over 9 bases. CDR3 length equals 15 residues. The junction had 2 bases not matched to a gene; V was cut back by 0 bases and J by 1 base. Germline loops: CDR1 SGHRS, CDR2 YFSETQ. DNA for the CDR3: TGCGCCAGCAGCTTGGGGACTAGCGAGTCCTACGAGCAGTACTTC. This codes for CASSLGTSESYEQYF.

The chain combines TRBV6-6 with TRBJ1-4; 7 bases fit TRBD1. Unmatched junction bases numbered 9, after V lost 7 bases and J lost 7 bases. Germline V gene sequence: CDR1 MNHNY, CDR2 SVGAGI (reference sequence). The CDR3 sequence is 14 residues long. The CDR3 bases are TGTGCCAGCACGACAACAGGGGAGGGTGAAAAACTGTTTTTT. Protein product: CASTTTGEGEKLFF.

This chain uses TRBV5-1 with TRBJ2-3; D gene unclear. From germline, CDR1 is SGHRS and CDR2 YFSETQ. CDR3 length: 13 residues. V was cut by 0 bases and J by 6 bases, with 8 bases left in between. The CDR3 DNA sequence: TGCGCCAGCAGCTTGGTGGGCATTGATACGCAGTATTTT. Translation: CASSLVGIDTQYF.

This clone came up once. The J gene is TRBJ1-1, the V gene TRBV10-3; D is unclear. Germline CDR1 ENHRY, CDR2 SYGVKD. The CDR3 length is 14 residues. V was shortened by 6 bases and J by 0 bases, with 11 bases between the two germline ends. The CDR3 region is CAIRTDDMNTEAFF. The CDR3 DNA reads as TGTGCCATCAGGACGGATGATATGAACACTGAAGCTTTCTTT.

V usage is TRBV9 and J usage is TRBJ2-1; possibly TRBD1 or TRBD2 for D (5 bases each). The CDR3 consists of 16 residues. Trimming pared 2 bases from V and 3 bases from J, leaving 15 bases between. Germline loops: CDR1 SGDLS, CDR2 YYNGEE. CDR3 DNA: TGTGCCAGCAGCGTCTCCGGGACCACCGGCTACAATGAGCAGTTCTTC. It yields the protein CASSVSGTTGYNEQFF.

The chain joins TRBV2 to TRBJ1-4; the D is unclear. Per the germline V gene, CDR1 is SNHLY and CDR2 is FYNNEI. The CDR3 has 14 residues. V lost 6 bases to trimming and J lost 7 bases, with 15 bases between them. The CDR3 reads CASSSDRTFEKLFF. The CDR3 DNA reads TGTGCCAGCAGCTCGGACCGTACTTTTGAAAAACTGTTTTTT. Full variable domain (missing parts from reference TRBV2 and TRBJ1-4): EPEVTQTPSHQVTQMGQEVILRCVPISNHLYFYWYRQILGQKVEFLVSFYNNEISEKSEIFDDQFSVERPDGSNFTLKIRSTKLEDSAMYFCASSSDRTFEKLFFGSGTQLSVL.

Concerning this clone itself: This CDR3 is also generated by other DNA sequences in the sample. V is TRBV7-2 and J is TRBJ2-5, with a weak D call TRBD2 (6 bases). The germline CDR1 and CDR2 sequences are SGHTA and FQGNSA. CDR3 length: 13 residues. Trimming left V 1 base short and J 3 bases short, with 6 bases between. The CDR3 DNA follows: TGTGCCAGCAGCTTAGGGGAGGAAGAGACCCAGTACTTC. It codes for CASSLGEEETQYF.

This rearrangement joins TRBV19 to TRBJ1-2, with D possibly being TRBD1 (5 bases). Between the trimmed V and J ends, which lost 5 bases and 8 bases, there was a span of 15 bases. The CDR3 covers 13 residues. The germline V gene encodes CDR1 LNHDA and CDR2 SQIVND (reference sequence). The CDR3 spells CASSPDRVSGYTF. In DNA, the CDR3 is TGTGCCAGTAGTCCCGACAGAGTCTCCGGCTACACCTTC.

Comment on this clone: The identical CDR3 is also encoded by other nucleotide sequences in the sample. The chain has TRBV19 and TRBJ2-6, with no clear D. This CDR3 is 13 amino acids long. V lost 8 bases to trimming and J lost 1 base, with 6 bases between them. Germline V lookup: CDR1 LNHDA, CDR2 SQIVND (reference sequence). The chain's CDR3 is CASSISGANVLTF. The CDR3 bases are TGTGCCAGTTCTATTTCTGGGGCCAACGTCCTGACTTTC. Variable domain in full (rest from reference TRBV19 and TRBJ2-6): DGGITQSPKYLFRKEGQNVTLSCEQNLNHDAMYWYRQDPGQGLRLIYYSQIVNDFQKGDIAEGYSVSREKKESFPLTVTSAQKNPTAFYLCASSISGANVLTFGAGSRLTVL.

The chain uses TRBV29-1 and TRBJ2-1; the match to TRBD1 covers 8 bases. Germline loops: CDR1 SQVTM, CDR2 ANQGSEA. This CDR3 comprises 13 residues. V shed 7 bases, J shed 2 bases, and the junction held 4 bases outside the gene matches. The CDR3 DNA reads TGCAGCGGCAGGACAGGGACCTACAATGAGCAGTTCTTC. Its translation: CSGRTGTYNEQFF.

The V call is TRBV6-5, the J call TRBJ2-1; 7 bases fit TRBD1. The CDR3 extends over 15 amino acids. V was clipped by 2 bases and J by 5 bases; unmatched bases: 6. The V gene's germline CDR1 is MNHEY and CDR2 SVGAGI. CDR3 bases: TGTGCCAGCAGTTACACCGACAGGGAACACAATGAGCAGTTCTTC. Translated, it gives CASSYTDREHNEQFF.

The rearrangement uses TRBV9 and TRBJ2-5; the D is unclear. The CDR3 totals 19 residues. Germline lookup yields CDR1 SGDLS and CDR2 YYNGEE. V was trimmed by 0 bases and J by 2 bases, leaving 23 bases between them. The CDR3 DNA reads as TGTGCCAGCAGCGTAGCTACAACGGCAGCCCGTAATCGACAAGAGACCCAGTACTTC. It specifies CASSVATTAARNRQETQYF. Complete variable domain (other parts from reference TRBV9 and TRBJ2-5): DSGVTQTPKHLITATGQRVTLRCSPRSGDLSVYWYQQSLDQGLQFLIQYYNGEERAKGNILERFSAQQFPDLHSELNLSSLELGDSALYFCASSVATTAARNRQETQYFGPGTRLLVL.